A selection of T cell receptor beta chains follows, all from one sample in a study of blood T cells in healthy people across ages. TCRdb passed the 5' RACE reads through MiXCR, listing each CDR3 protein once. The sample shows roughly 1.4 million distinct CDR3 sequences, approximately 59% of them seen only once. The specimen sequenced was blood. The receptors here all came from a man between 18 and 29 years old in good health. Both conserved end residues are part of each CDR3. The D gene is left open where the match is weak. Some rows have no size entry. The others give once, few or many, or a class for an expanded clone.

d_call	v_call	clone_size	j_call	cdr3_nt	cdr3_aa
NA	TRBV6-5	NA	TRBJ1-4	TGTGCCAGCAGTTACTCAGGGCTCAATGAAAAACTGTTTTTT	CASSYSGLNEKLFF
TRBD1	TRBV6-6	few	TRBJ2-4	TGTGCCAGCGGGACAGAGGAGAATCAGTACTTC	CASGTEENQYF
NA	TRBV14	once	TRBJ2-5	TGTGCCAGCAGCCCTACTCATGGGGCGGAGACCCAGTACTTC	CASSPTHGAETQYF
NA	TRBV7-9	NA	TRBJ2-1	TGTGCCAGCAGCTTAGAAGGCAGGGATCCTCATGAGCAGTTCTTC	CASSLEGRDPHEQFF
TRBD2	TRBV20-1	NA	TRBJ2-5	TGCAGTGAGACTAGCGGGATCCAAGAGACCCAGTACTTC	CSETSGIQETQYF
NA	TRBV4-1	few	TRBJ2-7	TGCGCCAGCAGCCAACAGAGTCTTGGCTACGAGCAGTACTTC	CASSQQSLGYEQYF
NA	TRBV27	few	TRBJ2-7	TGTGCCAGCGCGCCCCCCCCATACTACGAGCAGTACTTC	CASAPPPYYEQYF
TRBD1	TRBV7-9	NA	TRBJ2-7	TGTGCCAGCACAAGACCCGGGACAGGCCCGTACGAGCAGTACTTC	CASTRPGTGPYEQYF
NA	TRBV29-1	few	TRBJ1-2	TGCAGCGTTGAAGGTATTGGGGCAGCCAGTCTGGGCTACACCTTC	CSVEGIGAASLGYTF
NA	TRBV20-1	NA	TRBJ2-3	TGCAGTGCCGACGGGGGACGAGCCCAATTAACAGATACGCAGTATTTT	CSADGGRAQLTDTQYF
NA	TRBV20-1	NA	TRBJ2-3	TGCAGTGCTAGTGGCAAACCAAACTCAGATACGCAGTATTTT	CSASGKPNSDTQYF
NA	TRBV20-1	NA	TRBJ2-7	TGCAGTGCTCGAACCGGGACCGGGAATTACGAGCAGTACTTC	CSARTGTGNYEQYF
TRBD2	TRBV18	NA	TRBJ2-5	TGTGCCAGCTCACCTTCTGGACTAGTAGAGACCCAGTACTTC	CASSPSGLVETQYF
TRBD2	TRBV20-1	once	TRBJ2-1	TGCAGTGCTAAGGGGGGCGGGAGGCACTCCTACAATGAGCAGTTCTTC	CSAKGGGRHSYNEQFF
NA	TRBV27	NA	TRBJ2-1	TGTGCCAGCAGATCCTATCAGAATGAGCAGTTCTTC	CASRSYQNEQFF
TRBD1	TRBV2	NA	TRBJ2-7	TGTGCCAGCAGTGAGTTCCGGGACAGGGTGTACGAGCAGTACTTC	CASSEFRDRVYEQYF
NA	TRBV7-2	NA	TRBJ2-5	TGTGCCAGCAGCGTAAACCGAGAGACCCAGTACTTC	CASSVNRETQYF
NA	TRBV7-2	NA	TRBJ1-2	TGTGCCAGCAGGCCCGACCCAGTGACAGGATATGGCTACACCTTC	CASRPDPVTGYGYTF
NA	TRBV24-1	NA	TRBJ2-5	TGTGCCACGGGGGAGAGAGAGACCCAGTACTTC	CATGERETQYF
TRBD2	TRBV20-1	NA	TRBJ2-7	TGCAGTGCGCTCCTGTGGGGGACTAGCGGGGGAGTCAGCGAGCAGTACTTC	CSALLWGTSGGVSEQYF
NA	TRBV6-5	NA	TRBJ2-7	TGTGCCAGCAGACAGGGTCCTCCTACCTACGAGCAGTACTTC	CASRQGPPTYEQYF
NA	TRBV7-2	NA	TRBJ2-7	TGTGCCAGCAGCTTAGAGGCGGGACGGACCTACGAGCAGTACTTC	CASSLEAGRTYEQYF
NA	TRBV25-1	NA	TRBJ2-1	TGTGCCAGCAGTGGGGTTGACGGTGAGCAGTTCTTC	CASSGVDGEQFF
NA	TRBV7-9	once	TRBJ2-3	TGTGCCAGCAGCTTGATAGGGGCCGCAGATACGCAGTATTTT	CASSLIGAADTQYF
NA	TRBV29-1	NA	TRBJ1-3	TGCAGCGTTGACAGACAGGGAAACACCATATATTTT	CSVDRQGNTIYF
TRBD2	TRBV5-6	NA	TRBJ2-1	TGTGCCAGCAGCTTGGAACTAGCGGGAGATCGTAAATACAATGAGCAGTTCTTC	CASSLELAGDRKYNEQFF
NA	TRBV9	few	TRBJ2-5	TGTGCCAGCAGCACCGGATCCGGACAGACAGAGACCCAGTACTTC	CASSTGSGQTETQYF
NA	TRBV18	NA	TRBJ2-1	TGTGCCAGCTCACTAAACACAGGGAGCAACAATGAGCAGTTCTTC	CASSLNTGSNNEQFF
TRBD1	TRBV28	NA	TRBJ2-7	TGTGCCAGCAGCCCCCGGACAGGGAAGGTGAACGAGCAGTACTTC	CASSPRTGKVNEQYF
NA	TRBV7-8	few	TRBJ2-4	TGTGCCAGCAGCTTATCCCTACGGGACATTCAGTACTTC	CASSLSLRDIQYF
TRBD1	TRBV10-3	few	TRBJ2-1	TGTGCCATCAGTGGGAAAGGACAGGGTCTTCACAATGAGCAGTTCTTC	CAISGKGQGLHNEQFF
TRBD1	TRBV7-8	NA	TRBJ1-1	TGTGCCAGCAGCCAACAGGGGTCTTACACTGAAGCTTTCTTT	CASSQQGSYTEAFF
NA	TRBV29-1	NA	TRBJ2-7	TGCAGCGTTGAAGAAGGGATGGGTCCCTCCGAGCAGTACTTC	CSVEEGMGPSEQYF
NA	TRBV7-9	few	TRBJ2-3	TGTGCCAGCAGCTTAGGCCCCGGGGTCTTTTCCGGAGATACGCAGTATTTT	CASSLGPGVFSGDTQYF
NA	TRBV11-1	few	TRBJ2-1	TGTGCCAGCAGCCAACGGGGCCTCTCCTACAATGAGCAGTTCTTC	CASSQRGLSYNEQFF
TRBD2	TRBV5-6	few	TRBJ2-1	TGTGCCAGCAGCGATAGCGGGGGGGAGTTCTTC	CASSDSGGEFF
NA	TRBV20-1	NA	TRBJ1-1	TGCAGTGCCCTATTCGGGTCGGCCAACACTGAAGCTTTCTTT	CSALFGSANTEAFF
NA	TRBV4-2	NA	TRBJ1-2	TGTGCCAGCAGCCAAGCAGGGGCCTATGGCTACACCTTC	CASSQAGAYGYTF
NA	TRBV6-2/TRBV6-3	few	TRBJ2-1	TGTGCCAGCTGGTGGTCCCCTCGCGGGACCTCCTACAATGAGCAGTTCTTC	CASWWSPRGTSYNEQFF
NA	TRBV5-1	NA	TRBJ2-2	TGCGCCAGCAGCTACACGGACTCCTTGTCACCCGGGGAGCTGTTTTTT	CASSYTDSLSPGELFF
NA	TRBV10-3	NA	TRBJ2-1	TGTGCCATCAGTGAGTCGGCGAGGGAACTCATCAATGAGCAGTTCTTC	CAISESARELINEQFF
TRBD1	TRBV27	NA	TRBJ2-5	TGTGCCAGCAGTTTATCGGGACAGGGACAAGAGACCCAGTACTTC	CASSLSGQGQETQYF